This TCR beta chain is drawn from a study of T cells after yellow fever vaccination. Study context: It was SMART-Seq v4 Ultra Low Input that prepared the fractions with low cell numbers.

The length of the CDR3 is 13 residues. Trimming removed 2 bases from V and 2 bases from J, with 7 bases in between. Looked up from germline, CDR1 is SGHVS and CDR2 is FQNEAQ. TCRdb redid the calling of the 5' RACE reads with MiXCR, one entry per CDR3 protein. Here the sample spans around 100,000 distinct CDR3 sequences, around 5.8% being singletons. Sequencing used CD8+ T cells sorted from PBMCs, obtained 10 days after the yellow fever booster vaccination. The sequence came from a man aged 18-30 years who received the YFV17D yellow fever vaccine. The chain carries TRBV7-8 and TRBJ2-7; no clear D gene. The CDR3 DNA follows: TGTGCCAGCAGCTTAACACCTACCTACGAGCAGTACGTC. As protein: CASSLTPTYEQYV.